Listed below are T cell receptor beta chains from one sample, sequenced in a study of blood T cell repertoires in COVID-19. Some clones are missing from TCRdb's copy, which holds only in-frame ones; the method was immunoSEQ multiplex PCR. This table holds about 160,000 clones, 92% found once. Sequencing was performed on peripheral blood. The receptors originated from a young man with COVID-19, enrolled during active disease. Both conserved end residues are part of each CDR3. D genes are given only for firm matches. Size is stated for part of the rows, as once, few or many counts, or as a class when the clone is expanded.

V,size,D,J,CDR3,DNA
TRBV25-1,.,TRBD1,TRBJ2-5,CASSDPGTGVQETQYF,TGTGCCAGCAGTGACCCCGGGACAGGGGTTCAAGAGACCCAGTACTTC
TRBV19,.,TRBD1,TRBJ1-1,CASSMTGGGWTEAFF,TGTGCCAGTAGTATGACAGGGGGCGGATGGACTGAAGCTTTCTTT
TRBV7-8,.,.,TRBJ1-5,CASSLGADQPQHF,TGTGCCAGCAGCCTGGGGGCGGACCAGCCCCAGCATTTT
TRBV3-1/TRBV3-2,.,TRBD1,TRBJ1-2,CASSQDMGQPYGYTF,TGTGCCAGCAGCCAAGATATGGGACAGCCTTATGGCTACACCTTC
TRBV28,.,TRBD1,TRBJ2-7,CASSLGTGTNEQYF,TGTGCCAGCAGTTTGGGGACAGGGACAAACGAGCAGTACTTC
TRBV7-2,.,.,TRBJ1-2,CASSLFGGAIGNYGYTF,TGTGCCAGCAGCTTATTTGGGGGGGCTATAGGTAACTATGGCTACACCTTC
TRBV5-6,.,.,TRBJ2-5,CASSLGLLLAQYF,TGTGCCAGCAGCCTGGGACTCCTCTTAGCCCAGTACTTC
TRBV11-2,once,TRBD2,TRBJ2-2,CASSPGLATGELFF,TGTGCCAGCAGCCCGGGACTAGCGACCGGGGAGCTGTTTTTT
TRBV2,.,.,TRBJ2-7,CASSVSGVRGEQYF,TGTGCCAGCAGTGTTAGCGGGGTCAGGGGGGAGCAGTACTTC
TRBV2,.,.,TRBJ1-5,CASSEAALYSGQPQHF,TGTGCCAGCAGTGAAGCGGCCCTATATTCGGGTCAGCCCCAGCATTTT
TRBV12-5,.,.,TRBJ2-2,CASGLGQTNTGELFF,TGTGCTAGTGGTTTGGGACAGACGAACACCGGGGAGCTGTTTTTT
TRBV6-5,.,.,TRBJ2-1,CASSYGQPLSYNEQFF,TGTGCCAGCAGTTACGGACAGCCTCTCTCCTACAATGAGCAGTTCTTC
TRBV5-1,once,.,TRBJ1-2,CASSPDSYGYTF,TGCGCCAGCAGCCCCGACAGCTATGGCTACACCTTC
TRBV7-9,.,.,TRBJ1-1,CASSFEGNTEAFF,TGTGCCAGCAGCTTCGAGGGGAACACTGAAGCTTTCTTT
TRBV4-3,.,.,TRBJ2-2,CASSQDRGTVRTGELFF,TGCGCCAGCAGCCAAGACCGAGGGACTGTAAGGACCGGGGAGCTGTTTTTT
TRBV19,.,.,TRBJ2-5,CASSMSGDQETQYF,TGTGCCAGTAGTATGAGCGGAGATCAAGAGACCCAGTACTTC
TRBV19,few,.,TRBJ2-7,CASRGTLFGYEQYF,TGTGCCAGTAGGGGGACTCTCTTCGGGTACGAGCAGTACTTC
TRBV18,.,.,TRBJ1-1,CASSRRREDTEAFF,TGTGCCAGCTCCCGCCGCCGGGAAGACACTGAAGCTTTCTTT
TRBV29-1,.,TRBD2,TRBJ2-7,CSVRGLAGVSEQYF,TGCAGCGTTAGGGGACTAGCGGGAGTCTCCGAGCAGTACTTC
TRBV3-1/TRBV3-2,.,TRBD2,TRBJ2-5,CASRRSSGGLQETQYF,TGTGCCAGCAGACGATCTAGCGGGGGGCTCCAAGAGACCCAGTACTTC
TRBV5-1,.,TRBD2,TRBJ2-1,CASSRPGGYNEQFF,TGCGCCAGCAGCCGACCCGGGGGGTACAATGAGCAGTTCTTC
TRBV7-9,.,.,TRBJ1-1,CASSLSGSTEAFF,TGTGCCAGCAGCTTATCAGGGTCCACTGAAGCTTTCTTT
TRBV5-5,.,.,TRBJ1-1,CASSWGTLGTEAFF,TGTGCCAGCAGCTGGGGCACCCTCGGAACTGAAGCTTTCTTT
TRBV15,.,.,TRBJ1-5,CATGQGLRQPQHF,TGTGCCACTGGGCAGGGTTTACGGCAGCCCCAGCATTTT
TRBV5-5,.,TRBD1,TRBJ1-2,CASSLGWKGAYGYTF,TGTGCCAGCAGCTTGGGATGGAAGGGGGCCTACGGCTACACCTTC
TRBV24-1,.,TRBD1,TRBJ2-1,CATSHPMDREYNEQFF,TGTGCCACCAGCCACCCGATGGACAGGGAGTACAATGAGCAGTTCTTC
TRBV10-1,.,TRBD1,TRBJ1-5,CASRFTGALGPQHF,TGCGCCAGCAGATTCACAGGGGCTCTGGGGCCCCAGCATTTT
TRBV7-8,.,TRBD2,TRBJ2-1,CASSLGSLLAVSYNEQFF,TGTGCCAGCAGCTTAGGAAGCCTTCTAGCGGTTTCCTACAATGAGCAGTTCTTC
TRBV10-3,.,.,TRBJ2-2,CAISWTVTGELFF,TGTGCCATCAGTTGGACTGTCACCGGGGAGCTGTTTTTT
TRBV27,.,.,TRBJ1-1,CASALYRPPPRGTEAFF,TGTGCCAGCGCACTATACCGACCTCCCCCACGAGGCACTGAAGCTTTCTTT
TRBV10-3,.,.,TRBJ1-5,CAISEVVFVGAGQPQHF,TGTGCCATCAGTGAAGTTGTTTTCGTCGGGGCGGGGCAGCCCCAGCATTTT
TRBV27,.,.,TRBJ1-1,CASSLDGAMNTEAFF,TGTGCCAGCAGCCTCGATGGGGCCATGAACACTGAAGCTTTCTTT
TRBV7-2,.,.,TRBJ2-4,CASTGGGALAKNIQYF,TGTGCCAGCACCGGAGGAGGGGCACTAGCCAAAAACATTCAGTACTTC
TRBV28,.,TRBD1,TRBJ1-1,CASSPPGRGHTEAFF,TGTGCCAGCAGTCCCCCGGGCAGGGGGCACACTGAAGCTTTCTTT
TRBV7-2,.,.,TRBJ2-1,CASSLVGGASYNEQFF,TGTGCCAGCAGCTTAGTAGGGGGGGCTTCCTACAATGAGCAGTTCTTC
TRBV6-5,.,TRBD2,TRBJ2-7,CASSYGTSGSYEQYF,TGTGCCAGCAGTTACGGGACTAGCGGGAGCTACGAGCAGTACTTC
TRBV11-3,.,.,TRBJ2-2,CASSLDKNTGELFF,TGTGCCAGCAGCTTAGACAAGAACACCGGGGAGCTGTTTTTT
TRBV10-2,few,.,TRBJ2-7,CASSRKGEGEQYF,TGCGCCAGCAGTAGAAAGGGAGAAGGCGAGCAGTACTTC
TRBV9,.,TRBD1,TRBJ1-2,CASSKILDRGGYGYTF,TGTGCCAGCAGCAAAATCCTGGACAGGGGCGGCTATGGCTACACCTTC
TRBV6-5,many,.,TRBJ1-4,CASSYSIGVLAEKLFF,TGTGCCAGCAGTTACTCGATAGGAGTTCTGGCCGAAAAACTGTTTTTT
TRBV6-5,.,TRBD1,TRBJ1-4,CASSFTYRGTNEKLFF,TGTGCCAGCAGTTTTACCTACAGGGGAACTAATGAAAAACTGTTTTTT
TRBV14,.,.,TRBJ1-2,CASSQDWSHGYTF,TGTGCCAGCAGCCAAGATTGGAGCCATGGCTACACCTTC
TRBV6-2/TRBV6-3,once,.,TRBJ1-2,CASSYRGHAQGYTF,TGTGCCAGCAGTTACAGGGGACACGCTCAAGGCTACACCTTC
TRBV11-3,.,.,TRBJ2-1,CASSSTGSYNEQFF,TGTGCCAGCTCATCAACTGGCTCCTACAATGAGCAGTTCTTC
TRBV27,.,.,TRBJ1-1,CASSPRVKGVTEAFF,TGTGCCAGCAGTCCCCGGGTAAAGGGGGTGACTGAAGCTTTCTTT
TRBV14,.,.,TRBJ1-1,CASSGQWNTEAFF,TGTGCCAGCAGCGGGCAGTGGAACACTGAAGCTTTCTTT
TRBV9,.,TRBD1,TRBJ2-2,CASSVGQGRTGELFF,TGTGCCAGCAGCGTCGGACAGGGGCGCACCGGGGAGCTGTTTTTT
TRBV30,.,TRBD1,TRBJ1-2,CAWETGGIYGYTF,TGTGCCTGGGAGACAGGGGGTATCTATGGCTACACCTTC
TRBV9,once,TRBD2,TRBJ2-1,CASSVGGREGSEQFF,TGTGCCAGCAGCGTAGGAGGGCGGGAGGGCTCTGAGCAGTTCTTC
TRBV5-1,once,.,TRBJ1-6,CASSLDLGVGSPLHF,TGCGCCAGCAGCTTGGACTTGGGCGTTGGATCACCCCTCCACTTT
TRBV4-3,.,TRBD1,TRBJ1-4,CASSQEGGQGGEKLFF,TGCGCCAGCAGCCAAGAGGGCGGACAGGGAGGAGAAAAACTGTTTTTT